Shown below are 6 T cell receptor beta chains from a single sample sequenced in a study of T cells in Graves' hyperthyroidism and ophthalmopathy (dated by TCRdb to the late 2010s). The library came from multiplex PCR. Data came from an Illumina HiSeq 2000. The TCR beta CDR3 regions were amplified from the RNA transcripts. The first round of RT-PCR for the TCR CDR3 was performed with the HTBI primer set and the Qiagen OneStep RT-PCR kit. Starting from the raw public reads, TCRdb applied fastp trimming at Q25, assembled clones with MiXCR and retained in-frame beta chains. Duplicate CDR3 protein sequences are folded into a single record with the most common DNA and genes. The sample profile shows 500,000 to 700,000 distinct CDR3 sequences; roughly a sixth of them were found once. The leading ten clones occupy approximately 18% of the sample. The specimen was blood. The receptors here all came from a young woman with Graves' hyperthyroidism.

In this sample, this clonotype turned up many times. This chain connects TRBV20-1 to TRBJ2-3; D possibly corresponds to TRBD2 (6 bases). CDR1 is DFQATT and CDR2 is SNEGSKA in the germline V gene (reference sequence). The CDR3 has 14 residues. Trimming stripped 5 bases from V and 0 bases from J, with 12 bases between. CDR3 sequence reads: CSALDSGSTDTQYF. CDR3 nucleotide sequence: TGCAGTGCTCTCGACAGCGGGAGCACAGATACGCAGTATTTT.

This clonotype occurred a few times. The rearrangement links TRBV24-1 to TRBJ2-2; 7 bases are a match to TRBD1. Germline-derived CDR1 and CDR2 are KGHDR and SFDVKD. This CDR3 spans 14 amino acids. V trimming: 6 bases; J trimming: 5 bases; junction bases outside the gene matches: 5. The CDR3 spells CATSRQGRTGELFF. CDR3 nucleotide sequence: TGTGCCACCAGTCGACAGGGTAGGACCGGGGAGCTGTTTTTT.

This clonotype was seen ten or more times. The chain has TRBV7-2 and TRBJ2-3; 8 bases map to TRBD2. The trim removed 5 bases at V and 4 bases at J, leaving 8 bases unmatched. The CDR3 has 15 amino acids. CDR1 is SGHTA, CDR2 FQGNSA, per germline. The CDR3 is CASSPSSGGPDTQYF. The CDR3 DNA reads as TGTGCCAGCAGCCCTTCATCGGGAGGGCCAGATACGCAGTATTTT.

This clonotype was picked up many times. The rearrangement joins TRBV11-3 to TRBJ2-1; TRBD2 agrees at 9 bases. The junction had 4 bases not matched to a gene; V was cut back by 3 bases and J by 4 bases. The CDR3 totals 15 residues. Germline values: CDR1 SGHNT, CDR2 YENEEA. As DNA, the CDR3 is TGTGCCAGCAGCTTTAGCGGGGGAGGATACAATGAGCAGTTCTTC. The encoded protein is CASSFSGGGYNEQFF.

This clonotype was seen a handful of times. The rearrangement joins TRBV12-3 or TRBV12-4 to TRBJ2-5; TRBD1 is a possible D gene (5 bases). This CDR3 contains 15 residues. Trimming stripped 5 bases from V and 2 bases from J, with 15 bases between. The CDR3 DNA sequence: TGTGCCAGCAGTGAGTACAGACAGCGACAAGAGACCCAGTACTTC. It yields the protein CASSEYRQRQETQYF.

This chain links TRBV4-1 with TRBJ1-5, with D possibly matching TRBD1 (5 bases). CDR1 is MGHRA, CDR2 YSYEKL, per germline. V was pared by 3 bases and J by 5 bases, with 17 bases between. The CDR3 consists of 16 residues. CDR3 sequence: CASSHGDGWGHQPQHF. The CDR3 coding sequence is TGCGCCAGCAGCCACGGGGACGGGTGGGGTCATCAGCCCCAGCATTTT.